This is a list of T cell receptor beta chains from one sample in a study of blood T cells in healthy people across ages. TCRdb redid the calling of the 5' RACE reads with MiXCR, one entry per CDR3 protein. This sample yields over 1,300,000 distinct CDR3 sequences, of which approximately 59% are seen a single time; over 6.5% belongs to the top ten. The sample was blood. These receptors originate from a young man in good health. CDR3s leave out the opening cysteine and the closing phenylalanine or tryptophan. D genes are given only for firm matches.

TRBJ1-5 | 12 | . | TRBV5-5 | ASSLESGNQPQH
TRBJ1-3 | 12 | . | TRBV29-1 | SVGNEGEGNTIY
TRBJ2-3 | 14 | TRBD1 | TRBV5-1 | ASSLEQGDGTDTQY
TRBJ1-1 | 11 | . | TRBV14 | ASQQQANTEAF
TRBJ2-5 | 11 | TRBD1 | TRBV2 | ATEGQPRETQY
TRBJ1-1 | 11 | . | TRBV20-1 | SPSRSENTEAF
TRBJ2-7 | 11 | . | TRBV20-1 | SALSPTEYEQY
TRBJ2-7 | 14 | TRBD1 | TRBV10-3 | AISDPGRGSSYEQY
TRBJ2-7 | 10 | . | TRBV27 | ASSSGIYEQY
TRBJ2-2 | 10 | . | TRBV10-3 | AINGGTGELF
TRBJ1-5 | 13 | . | TRBV12-3/TRBV12-4 | ASSNLRDTYQPQH
TRBJ2-7 | 10 | . | TRBV29-1 | SVATQFYEQY
TRBJ2-3 | 13 | . | TRBV7-6 | ASSLARHPSDTQY
TRBJ1-5 | 15 | . | TRBV4-1 | ASSHRVRGGSNQPQH
. | 11 | . | TRBV2 | ASSTDGGYEQY
TRBJ2-7 | 14 | TRBD1 | TRBV5-1 | ASSAMPGTGDYEQY
. | 10 | TRBD1 | TRBV4-3 | ASSHGTGEQY
. | 16 | TRBD2 | TRBV4-1 | ASSQGLAGMFKYNEQY
TRBJ2-5 | 14 | . | TRBV5-1 | ASSLVPPRGQETQY
TRBJ1-2 | 13 | TRBD1 | TRBV29-1 | SAEGTANPNYGYT
TRBJ1-2 | 12 | TRBD1 | TRBV29-1 | SVEGSGQGVSYT
TRBJ2-1 | 14 | . | TRBV12-3/TRBV12-4 | ASSYALAEPYNEQF
TRBJ1-1 | 14 | TRBD1 | TRBV19 | ASSIGAGGCDTEAF
TRBJ2-1 | 15 | . | TRBV4-1 | ASSQLPRGVSFGEQF
TRBJ1-1 | 12 | . | TRBV6-5 | ASSYRDTRGEAF
TRBJ2-1 | 10 | TRBD2 | TRBV6-6 | ASGTSTNEQF
TRBJ2-1 | 18 | TRBD2 | TRBV4-1 | ASSQAGGTSGNYRNNEQF
TRBJ1-1 | 11 | . | TRBV9 | ASSASLREEAF
TRBJ1-2 | 12 | . | TRBV6-5 | ASSYGQHQRGYT
TRBJ2-3 | 14 | TRBD2 | TRBV12-3/TRBV12-4 | ASSPIAGGMTDTQY
TRBJ2-1 | 12 | . | TRBV15 | ATKAELSYNEQF
TRBJ1-2 | 11 | . | TRBV6-5 | ASVKREGYGYT
TRBJ2-1 | 13 | . | TRBV25-1 | ASSDTDISYNEQF
TRBJ2-3 | 15 | TRBD2 | TRBV7-2 | ASSPGLGSINTDTQY
TRBJ1-4 | 15 | . | TRBV4-3 | ASSQEYFGGANEKLF
TRBJ1-1 | 12 | . | TRBV28 | ASSRDTLNTEAF
TRBJ1-6 | 14 | . | TRBV18 | ASSPQNSGANSPLH
TRBJ2-7 | 12 | . | TRBV29-1 | SVEGAATSYEQY
TRBJ1-6 | 13 | . | TRBV4-3 | ASSQDPELDSPLH
TRBJ2-3 | 12 | . | TRBV7-9 | ASSFDRSTDTQY
TRBJ1-4 | 12 | . | TRBV20-1 | SASSLAENEKLF
TRBJ2-7 | 14 | TRBD2 | TRBV7-8 | ASSLGSGGPTYEQY
TRBJ1-2 | 10 | . | TRBV7-8 | ASSGMEFGYT
TRBJ2-3 | 12 | TRBD2 | TRBV20-1 | SAPGLAGVETQY
TRBJ2-3 | 13 | . | TRBV6-1 | AYSRRARGTDTQY
TRBJ2-7 | 12 | . | TRBV20-1 | SARGTGALSEQY
TRBJ2-1 | 10 | . | TRBV12-3/TRBV12-4 | ASNGGIGAQF
TRBJ2-1 | 11 | TRBD2 | TRBV29-1 | SVCREGRNEQF
TRBJ1-2 | 13 | . | TRBV6-1 | ASSEVVGVSGGYT
TRBJ2-7 | 12 | . | TRBV21-1 | ASRRGGVLYEQY